This T cell receptor (beta chain) was documented in a study of cytomegalovirus exposure and HLA in healthy donors. Germline CDR1 GTSNPN, CDR2 SVGIG (reference sequence). Losses at the gene ends were 5 bases for V and 7 bases for J; bases not matched to a gene: 11. This CDR3 has 15 residues. Overall study results and limits: First-cohort TCR clusters tended to co-occur in the roughly 130 validation repertoires, a later analysis found.

This clone was recorded only once. Its target is not known. Sequenced by immunoSEQ multiplex PCR; TCRdb stores in-frame clones only, minus some. The sample consists of some 170,000 clones, approximately 87% of them appearing once. V and J are TRBV30 and TRBJ1-6; TRBD1 matches at 7 bases. This clonotype originated in a young woman in good health and CMV-seronegative. Sequencing was done on a sample of PBMCs. CDR3 in amino acids: CAWERQGYGNSPLHF. The CDR3 coding sequence is TGTGCCTGGGAACGACAGGGTTACGGGAATTCACCCCTCCACTTT.